This TCR beta chain was observed in a study of blood T cell repertoires in COVID-19. Study details: Material from acute and convalescent COVID-19 was sourced from the United States, Italy and Spain. PBMCs, B-cell-depleted T cells, or T cells were the source of the cDNA or gDNA that made up the material.

Methods used by the authors: Estimation of nucleated cell counts was performed using reference gene primer amplification. This table comes from immunoSEQ multiplex PCR, and its TCRdb copy is limited to in-frame clones, with some not included. That table furnishes V, J and clone size, whereas the DNA furnished D and trimming. The sample records about 190,000 clones, roughly 90% being singletons. There are 17 residues in the CDR3. Germline CDR1 is LNHDA and CDR2 is SQIVND (reference sequence). J lost 8 bases, V lost 7 bases, and 22 bases had no gene match. The chain is built from TRBV19 and TRBJ1-1, with TRBD1 matching over 7 bases. Sequences were obtained from peripheral blood. This TCR came from a woman between 40 and 55 years old who had recovered from COVID-19. The CDR3 bases are TGTGCCAGTACCCCCACTCTCGACCCCGGACAGGCTACAGAAGCTTTCTTT. It translates to CASTPTLDPGQATEAFF.